The 18 T cell receptor beta chains below were found in one sample sequenced in a study of regulatory T cells in long-lasting Graves disease. Described time point: persistent/refractory GD, antithyroid drugs over 5 years with positive TRAb. The TCR library was prepared using RNA isolated from PBMCs. iRepertoire HTBI primers and Arm-PCR of CDR3 regions built TCR beta libraries. One entry per CDR3 protein, called by TCRdb with MiXCR from the multiplex PCR reads. The sample carries roughly 470,000 distinct CDR3 sequences, less than 25% recorded once. The sequenced sample was peripheral blood mononuclear cells (PBMCs), obtained when the disease was refractory, from a patient treated with antithyroid drugs. Receptor source: a female donor with Graves disease.

This chain links TRBV20-1 with TRBJ2-5; perhaps TRBD1 as D (6 bases). CDR3 length equals 14 residues. Germline assignment: CDR1 DFQATT and CDR2 SNEGSKA (reference sequence). The V end lost 0 bases, the J end lost 5 bases, and 13 bases lay between the germline ends. CDR3 DNA: TGCAGTGCTAGAGATCTTAACAGGGACGAGACCCAGTACTTC. Its translation is CSARDLNRDETQYF.

The gene calls are TRBV27 and TRBJ2-7; TRBD1 matches at 7 bases. Trimming at V came to 5 bases and at J to 3 bases, leaving 13 bases not matched to a gene. The length of the CDR3 is 16 residues. Germline-derived CDR1 and CDR2 are MNHEY and SMNVEV (reference sequence). CDR3: CASSTSAVRGIYEQYF. CDR3 sequence (DNA): TGTGCCAGCAGTACTTCCGCCGTCAGGGGGATCTACGAGCAGTACTTC.

V gene TRBV20-1 combines with J gene TRBJ2-7; possibly TRBD1 for D (6 bases). Germline CDR1 DFQATT, CDR2 SNEGSKA (reference sequence). Trimming pared 6 bases from V and 0 bases from J, leaving 30 bases between. This CDR3 is built from 19 residues. CDR3 protein: CSASPAGDRRGISSYEQYF. CDR3 sequence (DNA): TGCAGTGCCTCCCCGGCAGGTGATAGAAGGGGGATAAGCTCCTACGAGCAGTACTTC.

On this clonotype: Possible read error: a much larger clone is one base away. The gene calls are TRBV16 and TRBJ1-1; no clear D gene. The CDR3 has 12 amino acids. Per germline, CDR1 KGHSY and CDR2 FQNENV. CDR3 sequence: CAGSPTVREAFF. The CDR3 DNA reads TGTGCCGGCAGCCCGACGGTAAGGGAAGCTTTCTTT.

The rearrangement joins TRBV29-1 to TRBJ2-7; tentative D call: TRBD2 (5 bases). Per the germline V gene, CDR1 is SQVTM and CDR2 is ANQGSEA. With 6 bases removed from V and 8 bases from J, the gap between germline ends came to 26 bases. This CDR3 has 15 residues. The CDR3 is CSVTADISREWKQYF. Here the CDR3 DNA reads TGCAGCGTCACCGCCGACATTTCGAGGGAGTGGAAGCAGTACTTC.

This clonotype was detected only a few times. V gene TRBV20-1 combines with J gene TRBJ1-1; the match to TRBD1 covers 8 bases. Germline-derived CDR1 and CDR2 are DFQATT and SNEGSKA (reference sequence). The CDR3 is 16 residues long. Germline trimming cut 5 bases from V and 2 bases from J; bases unmatched to any gene: 13. CDR3 sequence: CSAGRGPGLANTEAFF. CDR3 coding DNA: TGCAGTGCTGGCAGGGGGCCTGGTTTGGCTAACACTGAAGCTTTCTTT.

This clonotype was recorded a few times. This chain joins TRBV4-1 and TRBJ1-6, with D perhaps matching TRBD1 (6 bases). CDR3 length equals 14 residues. V lost 2 bases, J lost 4 bases, and 6 bases lay in between. Germline V gives CDR1 MGHRA, CDR2 YSYEKL. The CDR3 loop is CASSQTGYNSPLHF. For the CDR3, the DNA is TGCGCCAGCAGCCAAACAGGGTATAATTCACCCCTCCACTTT.

The V and J genes are TRBV20-1 and TRBJ2-5, with D maybe TRBD2 (6 bases). Germline CDR1 and CDR2: DFQATT and SNEGSKA (reference sequence). The CDR3 is 15 amino acids. The V and J ends lost 6 bases and 0 bases respectively, with 17 bases between them. The CDR3 region is CSADRTSRHQETQYF. The CDR3 coding sequence is TGCAGTGCCGACCGAACTAGCCGCCACCAAGAGACCCAGTACTTC.

This clonotype turned up a few times. The chain recombines TRBV28 with TRBJ2-4; TRBD2 matches 7 bases. V shed 7 bases, J shed 2 bases, and the junction held 5 bases outside the gene matches. Germline V gene sequence: CDR1 MDHEN, CDR2 SYDVKM. This CDR3 is built from 14 residues. For the CDR3, the DNA is TGTGCCAGCAATTGGCGGGAGACCAAAAACATTCAGTACTTC. This sequence encodes CASNWRETKNIQYF.

This clonotype was detected many times. The V call is TRBV11-2, the J call TRBJ2-7; D is perhaps TRBD2 (6 bases). There are 14 residues in the CDR3. Trimming removed 1 base at V and 3 bases at J, with 10 bases between. In germline, CDR1 is SGHAT, CDR2 FQNNGV. The chain's CDR3 is CASSLAGDDYEQYF. As DNA, the CDR3 is TGTGCCAGCAGCTTAGCGGGAGACGACTACGAGCAGTACTTC.

This clonotype was found many times. The chain has TRBV28 and TRBJ2-7; D is tentatively TRBD1 or TRBD2 (5 bases each). CDR1 is MDHEN, CDR2 SYDVKM, per germline. Trimming cost V 7 bases and J 3 bases, with 13 bases left between them. This CDR3 has 13 amino acids. CDR3 DNA sequence: TGTGCCAGCATCCCCGGGGCTAGCTACGAGCAGTACTTC. This encodes CASIPGASYEQYF.

The rearrangement uses TRBV6-1 and TRBJ1-4; TRBD1 is a possible D gene (6 bases). CDR1 is MNHNS, CDR2 SASEGT, per germline. Deletions cut 4 bases from V and 8 bases from J, with 14 bases between. The CDR3 covers 14 residues. This CDR3 reads CASSGGWTAEKLFF. CDR3 bases: TGTGCCAGCAGTGGGGGGTGGACAGCCGAAAAACTGTTTTTT.

This clonotype was detected a few times. The chain's CDR3 is CASSEYLLSPLHF. The CDR3 nucleotides are TGTGCCAGCAGTGAATATTTATTGTCACCCCTCCACTTT. The genes are TRBV25-1 and TRBJ1-6; D remains ambiguous. Germline V gene data show CDR1 as MGHDK and CDR2 as SYGVNS. CDR3 size: 13 residues. V was trimmed by 0 bases and J by 10 bases, leaving 7 bases between them.

The chain links TRBV20-1 to TRBJ1-1; no definite D call. The CDR3 is 10 amino acids. Germline CDR1 reads DFQATT; CDR2 reads SNEGSKA (reference sequence). Trimming pared 5 bases from V and 11 bases from J, leaving 12 bases between. DNA for the CDR3: TGCAGTGCTCCTGACGAGGAGGCTTTCTTT. Residues: CSAPDEEAFF.

This clonotype was counted many times. This chain links TRBV7-8 with TRBJ2-5; D might be TRBD1 (6 bases). Germline CDR1 is SGHVS and CDR2 is FQNEAQ. Deletions cut 2 bases from V and 1 base from J, with 14 bases between. There are 16 residues in the CDR3. CDR3 DNA: TGTGCCAGCAGCTTAATCGGCAGGGGCCGCCAAGAGACCCAGTACTTC. Its protein is CASSLIGRGRQETQYF.

As for this clonotype: The junction shows a germline mismatch at one end, possibly a read error. CDR3 sequence (DNA): TGTGTCAGTAGGACTAGCGGGAGGTTTGGGGAGCAGTACTTC. Residues: CVSRTSGRFGEQYF. V gene TRBV19 combines with J gene TRBJ2-7; 14 nucleotides agree with TRBD2. CDR3 length: 14 amino acids. Germline lookup yields CDR1 LNHDA and CDR2 SQIVND (reference sequence).

This clonotype was detected ten times or more. The chain couples TRBV12-3 or TRBV12-4 to TRBJ2-7, with 8 bases identical to TRBD2. The CDR3 sequence is 15 residues long. Germline trimming cut 6 bases from V and 0 bases from J; bases unmatched to any gene: 7. CDR3 DNA: TGTGCCAGCAGACACACCGGGACTAGCTCCTACGAGCAGTACTTC. Translated: CASRHTGTSSYEQYF.

This clonotype was counted ten times or more. The V gene is TRBV6-2 or TRBV6-3, the J gene TRBJ1-2, with 8 positions matching TRBD1. V gave up 2 bases and J gave up 3 bases; unmatched junction bases: 11. The length of the CDR3 is 17 residues. CDR1 and CDR2 (germline): MNHEY, SVGEGT. The DNA of the CDR3 is TGTGCCAGCAGTTACCTGGACAGGGTCCGCGGGTACTATGGCTACACCTTC. The encoded protein is CASSYLDRVRGYYGYTF.